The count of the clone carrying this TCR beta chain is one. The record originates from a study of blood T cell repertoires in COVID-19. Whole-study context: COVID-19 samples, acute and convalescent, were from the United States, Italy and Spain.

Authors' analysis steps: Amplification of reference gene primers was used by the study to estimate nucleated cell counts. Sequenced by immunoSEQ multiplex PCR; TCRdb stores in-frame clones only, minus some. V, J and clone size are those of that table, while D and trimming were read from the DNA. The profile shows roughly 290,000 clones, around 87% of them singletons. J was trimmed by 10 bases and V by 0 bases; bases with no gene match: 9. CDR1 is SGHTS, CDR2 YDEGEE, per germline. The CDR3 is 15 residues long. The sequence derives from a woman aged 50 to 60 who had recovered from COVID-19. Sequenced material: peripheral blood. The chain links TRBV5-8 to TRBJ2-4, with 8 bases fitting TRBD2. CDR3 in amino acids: CASSLESRAGEIQYF. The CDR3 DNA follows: TGTGCCAGCAGCTTGGAATCCCGAGCGGGAGAAATTCAGTACTTC.